This T cell receptor (beta chain) was identified during a study of technical replicates of blood from four donors. This CDR3 spans 13 amino acids. The germline V gene has CDR1 SGHVS and CDR2 FNYEAQ. With 5 bases removed from V and 3 bases from J, the gap between germline ends came to 11 bases. Clones were sequenced by immunoSEQ multiplex PCR, and TCRdb holds only the in-frame ones, with some missing. The sample holds 80,000 to 100,000 clones; 95% to 96% are singletons and the top ten take about 0.36%. The gene calls are TRBV7-6 and TRBJ2-7; weak D call: TRBD2 (6 bases). The clonotype originates from a human donor in good health. Source material: T cells isolated from PBMCs. The CDR3 DNA is TGTGCCAGCAGCGGGGGACTGTACTACGAGCAGTACTTC. It translates to CASSGGLYYEQYF.